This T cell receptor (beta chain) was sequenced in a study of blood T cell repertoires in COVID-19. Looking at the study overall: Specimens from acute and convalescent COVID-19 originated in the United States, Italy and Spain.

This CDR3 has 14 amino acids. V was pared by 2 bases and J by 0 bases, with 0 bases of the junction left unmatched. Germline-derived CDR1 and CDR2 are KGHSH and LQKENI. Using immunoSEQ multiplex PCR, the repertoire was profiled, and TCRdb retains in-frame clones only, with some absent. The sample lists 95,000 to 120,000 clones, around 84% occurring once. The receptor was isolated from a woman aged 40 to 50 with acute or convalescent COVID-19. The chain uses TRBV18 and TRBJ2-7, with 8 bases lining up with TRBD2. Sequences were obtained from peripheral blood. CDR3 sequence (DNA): TGTGCCAGCTCACCAGCGGGGGGCTCCTACGAGCAGTACTTC. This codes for CASSPAGGSYEQYF.